These 6 T cell receptor beta chains were all obtained from the same sample, sequenced in a study of cytomegalovirus exposure and HLA in healthy donors. 60 Vbeta and 13 Jbeta primers were used in PCR. Sequencing was performed with immunoSEQ multiplex PCR; in TCRdb, only in-frame clones are kept and a portion is missing. The repertoire has around 110,000 clones, 60% to 80% of them found once; the top ten carry about 2%. Specimen: PBMCs. The receptors come from a young man in good health and CMV-seronegative.

The sample holds one count of this clone. The chain combines TRBV18 with TRBJ2-7, with 8 bases lining up with TRBD1. The CDR3 sequence is 13 residues long. V gave up 6 bases and J gave up 6 bases; unmatched junction bases: 7. Germline loops: CDR1 KGHSH, CDR2 LQKENI. The CDR3: CASSQGAFSEQYF. The CDR3 DNA reads as TGTGCCAGCTCCCAGGGGGCATTCTCCGAGCAGTACTTC.

The chain has TRBV5-8 and TRBJ2-5; D perhaps matches TRBD2 (6 bases). The germline CDR1 and CDR2 sequences are SGHTS and YDEGEE. This CDR3 has 14 amino acids. The ends were cut back, 4 bases at V and 5 bases at J, with 15 bases in the middle. The CDR3 DNA reads TGTGCCAGCAGCGCGGGACTCAGGCGGGAGACCCAGTACTTC. Translating it yields CASSAGLRRETQYF.

The sample holds one count of this clone. The chain links TRBV2 to TRBJ1-3, with 7 bases fitting TRBD1. J lost 0 bases, V lost 6 bases, and 5 bases had no gene match. In germline, CDR1 is SNHLY, CDR2 FYNNEI. The CDR3 is made up of 15 amino acids. In nucleotides, the CDR3 is TGTGCCAGCAGCCCGGACAGGCCCTCTGGAAACACCATATATTTT. Residues: CASSPDRPSGNTIYF.

The CDR3: CSARKNNYGYTF. CDR3 bases: TGCAGCGCTAGAAAGAATAACTATGGCTACACCTTC. The rearrangement uses TRBV29-1 and TRBJ1-2; D not certain. Looked up from germline, CDR1 is SQVTM and CDR2 is ANQGSEA. This CDR3 comprises 12 residues. The V end was cut by 7 bases, the J end by 1 base, with 10 bases between.

This clone was seen once. The same CDR3 is also encoded by other DNA sequences in this sample. The gene calls are TRBV4-1 and TRBJ2-7; tentatively, D is TRBD1 (6 bases). Germline values: CDR1 MGHRA, CDR2 YSYEKL. The CDR3 consists of 16 residues. The V and J ends lost 0 bases and 0 bases respectively, with 12 bases between them. This CDR3 reads CASSQEGTGISYEQYF. CDR3 DNA sequence: TGCGCCAGCAGCCAAGAAGGAACAGGGATCTCCTACGAGCAGTACTTC.

This clone has more than one count but fewer than ten. The rearrangement joins TRBV6-6 to TRBJ1-5; 8 positions match TRBD1. The CDR3 length is 14 residues. The V and J ends lost 5 bases and 8 bases, in that order; junction bases with no gene match: 8. Germline V CDR1 and CDR2: MNHNY, SVGAGI (reference sequence). The CDR3 here is CASSPGQGMEPQHF. In nucleotides, the CDR3 is TGTGCCAGCAGTCCCGGACAGGGAATGGAGCCCCAGCATTTT.